A selection of T cell receptor beta chains follows, all from one sample in a study of blood T cell repertoires in COVID-19. Libraries were prepared by immunoSEQ multiplex PCR; TCRdb keeps only in-frame clonotypes and omits some of them. The repertoire holds approximately 500,000 clones, with 70% to 90% as singletons. What was sequenced was peripheral blood. The receptor source for this set is a human donor in a cohort sampled during active COVID-19. CDR3s leave out the opening cysteine and the closing phenylalanine or tryptophan. Clone size is not always given. Where it is, it says once, few, many or a class for expanded clones.

NA	TRBJ1-6	TRBV5-1	ASSVTGTLNSPLH
NA	TRBJ2-1	TRBV5-4	ASSSGTIYNEQF
few	TRBJ1-1	TRBV6-5	ASSYSGRTEAF
NA	TRBJ2-5	TRBV30	AWSTEQGSETQY
once	TRBJ1-1	TRBV5-1	ASSLAQGSTEAF
NA	TRBJ1-3	TRBV5-4	ASSLGRGGNTIY
once	TRBJ2-4	TRBV3-1/TRBV3-2	ASSAGQKNIQY
NA	TRBJ1-2	TRBV6-2/TRBV6-3	ASSSSGRQGVHGYT
NA	TRBJ1-1	TRBV9	ASSGSTGGRAF
NA	TRBJ2-7	TRBV5-5	ASSPPPDRGDEQY
NA	TRBJ1-1	TRBV6-5	ASSYRGRPNTEAF
NA	TRBJ1-1	TRBV6-1	ASSEAKGFDTEAF
NA	TRBJ1-5	TRBV5-1	ASSLTGTPNQPQH
NA	TRBJ1-3	TRBV3-1/TRBV3-2	ASSQGSASSGNTIY
NA	TRBJ2-7	TRBV6-2/TRBV6-3	ASSYSRSSGASSYEQY
NA	TRBJ1-5	TRBV19	ASSTLYNSNQPQH
NA	TRBJ2-3	TRBV27	ASRRDSYTDTQY
NA	TRBJ2-5	TRBV9	ASSRLSGSGETQY
NA	TRBJ1-2	TRBV29-1	SVRGAGGYT
NA	TRBJ2-1	TRBV5-1	ASSWEREGEQF
NA	TRBJ1-4	TRBV30	AWSYTGRDEKLF
NA	TRBJ2-5	TRBV23-1	ASTYRTGEETQY
NA	TRBJ2-5	TRBV11-2	ASRSLDLSWETQY
NA	TRBJ2-3	TRBV4-1	ASSQAAGGGTDTQY
few	TRBJ2-3	TRBV7-9	ASGLAGVRDTQY
once	TRBJ2-7	TRBV11-2	ASSFSGGPGGEQY
NA	TRBJ1-6	TRBV7-9	ASRRTGDNSPLH